The present TCR beta chain was sequenced within a study of blood T cell repertoires in COVID-19. Study information: Samples taken during acute and convalescent COVID-19 were collected in the United States, Italy and Spain. T cells, B-cell-depleted T cells, or PBMCs supplied cDNA or gDNA.

Original analysis: Amplification of reference gene primers provided the estimated nucleated cell counts. Assay: immunoSEQ multiplex PCR; the TCRdb copy retains only in-frame clones and omits some. D and trimming were read from the DNA, whereas the V and J calls and clone size are those reported in that table. The table lists about 56,000 clones, roughly 84% of them singletons. This CDR3 comprises 14 residues. The V end was cut by 4 bases, the J end by 1 base, with 10 bases between. Per the germline V gene, CDR1 is SGHNT and CDR2 is YENEEA. Sequencing was done on a sample of peripheral blood. This TCR was recovered from a woman older than 75 with acute or convalescent COVID-19. The chain carries TRBV11-3 and TRBJ2-5; possible D gene TRBD2, 5 bases. The CDR3 sequence is CASSSGLSQETQYF. In DNA form, the CDR3 reads TGTGCCAGCAGCTCAGGACTGAGCCAAGAGACCCAGTACTTC.